The rows below give T cell receptor beta chains drawn from one sample of a study of shared clonotypes between healthy human individuals. Sequencing used immunoSEQ multiplex PCR; TCRdb keeps in-frame clones, though not all of them. This sample has some 2.4 million clones; 80% to 95% occur once, and the top ten carry more than 0.35%. The source material was naive CD4+ T cells from PBMCs. The receptors originated from a man between 18 and 29 years old in good health. Some clones in this sample may be carry-over from other donors' samples. Both conserved end residues are part of each CDR3. The order of the fields is clone size, V gene, J gene, D gene, CDR3 DNA, CDR3 protein. A D gene is named only where the DNA matches it firmly. Where a row states a size, it is once, few, many or the class of an expanded clone; other rows omit it.

clone_size: .; v_call: TRBV5-4; j_call: TRBJ1-1; d_call: TRBD1; cdr3_nt: TGTGCCAGCAGCGCGGACAGGGGTTCCACTGAAGCTTTCTTT; cdr3_aa: CASSADRGSTEAFF
clone_size: .; v_call: TRBV9; j_call: TRBJ2-3; d_call: TRBD2; cdr3_nt: TGTGCCAGCAGCGCAACGGGACTAGAGGCAGATACGCAGTATTTT; cdr3_aa: CASSATGLEADTQYF
clone_size: .; v_call: TRBV5-8; j_call: TRBJ2-1; d_call: .; cdr3_nt: TGTGCCAGCAGCTTGGTTTTCGGGCTGGGTGAGCAGTTCTTC; cdr3_aa: CASSLVFGLGEQFF
clone_size: .; v_call: TRBV28; j_call: TRBJ1-1; d_call: .; cdr3_nt: TGTGCCAGTTACCAGGGTCCCGCCGGGGAAGCTTTCTTT; cdr3_aa: CASYQGPAGEAFF
clone_size: few; v_call: TRBV19; j_call: TRBJ1-1; d_call: .; cdr3_nt: TGTGCCAGTAGCCTAAAGGGGGACACTGAAGCTTTCTTT; cdr3_aa: CASSLKGDTEAFF
clone_size: .; v_call: TRBV19; j_call: TRBJ2-2; d_call: TRBD2; cdr3_nt: TGTGCCAGCCTAAGGACTAGCGGTGGCGCGAACACCGGGGAGCTGTTTTTT; cdr3_aa: CASLRTSGGANTGELFF
clone_size: .; v_call: TRBV5-1; j_call: TRBJ2-7; d_call: .; cdr3_nt: TGCGCCAGCAGCTTTAATCGGGGGTTGAACCCAGCCCCCTACGAGCAGTACTTC; cdr3_aa: CASSFNRGLNPAPYEQYF
clone_size: .; v_call: TRBV10-1; j_call: TRBJ2-1; d_call: .; cdr3_nt: TGCGCCAGCAGTGATGTAGCGGAATTCAATGAGCAGTTCTTC; cdr3_aa: CASSDVAEFNEQFF
clone_size: .; v_call: TRBV27; j_call: TRBJ2-5; d_call: TRBD2; cdr3_nt: TGTGCCAGCAGTCAGGCCCGGCCCTCTAGCGGGAGAGAGACCCAGTACTTC; cdr3_aa: CASSQARPSSGRETQYF
clone_size: .; v_call: TRBV28; j_call: TRBJ1-5; d_call: .; cdr3_nt: TGTGCCAGCAGTTTAGACTTAAATCAGCCCCAGCATTTT; cdr3_aa: CASSLDLNQPQHF
clone_size: .; v_call: TRBV5-1; j_call: TRBJ2-2; d_call: .; cdr3_nt: TGCGCCAGCAGCTTGACGGCAGGGGACTCGGCCGGGGAGCTGTTTTTT; cdr3_aa: CASSLTAGDSAGELFF
clone_size: .; v_call: TRBV21-1; j_call: TRBJ2-7; d_call: .; cdr3_nt: TGTGCCAGTCCCCGGGGGGTCACCAGCTCCTACGAGCAGTACTTC; cdr3_aa: CASPRGVTSSYEQYF
clone_size: .; v_call: TRBV5-1; j_call: TRBJ2-1; d_call: .; cdr3_nt: TGCGCCAGCAGCTTGGGCGGAGGGAGCGGTCGATACAATGAGCAGTTCTTC; cdr3_aa: CASSLGGGSGRYNEQFF
clone_size: .; v_call: TRBV2; j_call: TRBJ1-6; d_call: TRBD1; cdr3_nt: TGTGCCAGCAGGAGGGACAGGGAACGGAATTCACCCCTCCACTTT; cdr3_aa: CASRRDRERNSPLHF
clone_size: .; v_call: TRBV7-9; j_call: TRBJ1-2; d_call: .; cdr3_nt: TGTGCCAGCAGCTTAGCGGGGGGAACGGGCTATGGCTACACCTTC; cdr3_aa: CASSLAGGTGYGYTF
clone_size: .; v_call: TRBV27; j_call: TRBJ2-7; d_call: .; cdr3_nt: TGTGCCAGCTCCGTAAATAGGAGGGGACCCTACGAGCAGTACTTC; cdr3_aa: CASSVNRRGPYEQYF
clone_size: .; v_call: TRBV6-5; j_call: TRBJ1-2; d_call: TRBD1; cdr3_nt: TGTGCCAGCAGGGCACCCGGGACAGGGGGAGTTGGTTACACCTTC; cdr3_aa: CASRAPGTGGVGYTF
clone_size: .; v_call: TRBV18; j_call: TRBJ1-5; d_call: .; cdr3_nt: TGTGCCAGCTCACCCGAGGACGCATCGCCCCAGCATTTT; cdr3_aa: CASSPEDASPQHF
clone_size: .; v_call: TRBV28; j_call: TRBJ2-3; d_call: TRBD2; cdr3_nt: TGTGCCAGCAGTAGGAGGACTAGCGCAGATACGCAGTATTTT; cdr3_aa: CASSRRTSADTQYF
clone_size: .; v_call: TRBV19; j_call: TRBJ1-5; d_call: .; cdr3_nt: TGTGCCAGTATACGGGACGGACAATCCAATCAGCCCCAGCATTTT; cdr3_aa: CASIRDGQSNQPQHF
clone_size: .; v_call: TRBV28; j_call: TRBJ1-5; d_call: .; cdr3_nt: TGTGCCAGCAGTTTTCCGGGGGCTTTCAATCAGCCCCAGCATTTT; cdr3_aa: CASSFPGAFNQPQHF
clone_size: .; v_call: TRBV29-1; j_call: TRBJ1-3; d_call: .; cdr3_nt: TGCAGCGTTGAAATCGGGGGAGGAAACACCATATATTTT; cdr3_aa: CSVEIGGGNTIYF
clone_size: .; v_call: TRBV2; j_call: TRBJ1-5; d_call: TRBD1; cdr3_nt: TGTGCCACCACAGGGGAGAGGGGGTTACAGCCCCAGCATTTT; cdr3_aa: CATTGERGLQPQHF
clone_size: .; v_call: TRBV5-1; j_call: TRBJ2-3; d_call: TRBD2; cdr3_nt: TGCGCCAGCAGCTTGGTCAGCGGGGTTTATACGGATACGCAGTATTTT; cdr3_aa: CASSLVSGVYTDTQYF
clone_size: .; v_call: TRBV9; j_call: TRBJ1-1; d_call: TRBD1; cdr3_nt: TGTGCCAGCAGTACTACTCCGGGACAGGGGGCGCAAGCTTTCTTT; cdr3_aa: CASSTTPGQGAQAFF
clone_size: .; v_call: TRBV7-3; j_call: TRBJ2-3; d_call: TRBD2; cdr3_nt: TGTGCCAGCAGCTTCCACATACTAGCGGGAAGGGCAGATACGCAGTATTTT; cdr3_aa: CASSFHILAGRADTQYF
clone_size: .; v_call: TRBV7-9; j_call: TRBJ1-2; d_call: TRBD1; cdr3_nt: TGTGCCAGCAGCCCCCCCGACAGGGATGGATTTGGCTACACCTTC; cdr3_aa: CASSPPDRDGFGYTF
clone_size: few; v_call: TRBV7-2; j_call: TRBJ1-2; d_call: .; cdr3_nt: TGTGCCAGCAGCTTAGACAGGGCAGGATATGGCTACACCTTC; cdr3_aa: CASSLDRAGYGYTF
clone_size: .; v_call: TRBV28; j_call: TRBJ1-1; d_call: TRBD1; cdr3_nt: TGTGCCACCCAGGGGGCTCTCACTGAAGCTTTCTTT; cdr3_aa: CATQGALTEAFF
clone_size: once; v_call: TRBV28; j_call: TRBJ2-1; d_call: TRBD2; cdr3_nt: TGTGCCAGCAGTTTATGGGGACTAGCGGTATCCTACAATGAGCAGTTCTTC; cdr3_aa: CASSLWGLAVSYNEQFF
clone_size: .; v_call: TRBV5-1; j_call: TRBJ2-1; d_call: .; cdr3_nt: TGCGCCAGCAGCTTCCAGGGGCTCAGCTCCTACAATGAGCAGTTCTTC; cdr3_aa: CASSFQGLSSYNEQFF
clone_size: .; v_call: TRBV7-4; j_call: TRBJ1-3; d_call: .; cdr3_nt: TGTGCCAGCAGCTTAGAGGGTTCGCGAGGAAACACCATATATTTT; cdr3_aa: CASSLEGSRGNTIYF
clone_size: .; v_call: TRBV4-1; j_call: TRBJ2-7; d_call: TRBD2; cdr3_nt: TGCGCCAGCAGCCAAAGGGAGGGCCCTTCGAGCTCCTACGAGCAGTACTTC; cdr3_aa: CASSQREGPSSSYEQYF
clone_size: few; v_call: TRBV19; j_call: TRBJ1-5; d_call: TRBD1; cdr3_nt: TGTGCCAGTAGTAGGAACAGGGGGGCGAGCAATCAGCCCCAGCATTTT; cdr3_aa: CASSRNRGASNQPQHF
clone_size: .; v_call: TRBV29-1; j_call: TRBJ2-4; d_call: .; cdr3_nt: TGCAGCGTGGCTACTGGAGGGGTGAACATTCAGTACTTC; cdr3_aa: CSVATGGVNIQYF
clone_size: .; v_call: TRBV18; j_call: TRBJ2-5; d_call: .; cdr3_nt: TGTGCCAGCTCCCGACAAGAGACCCAGTACTTC; cdr3_aa: CASSRQETQYF
clone_size: .; v_call: TRBV7-8; j_call: TRBJ2-1; d_call: TRBD2; cdr3_nt: TGTGCCAGCAGCCCCCAGGCGAGACTAGCCACCTCCTACAATGAGCAGTTCTTC; cdr3_aa: CASSPQARLATSYNEQFF
clone_size: .; v_call: TRBV2; j_call: TRBJ2-5; d_call: .; cdr3_nt: TGTGCCAGCAGTTACTCTGATCAGTACTTC; cdr3_aa: CASSYSDQYF
clone_size: few; v_call: TRBV28; j_call: TRBJ2-7; d_call: TRBD1; cdr3_nt: TGTGCCAGCATCCCCATCGTGGGACAGGGGACCTACGAGCAGTACTTC; cdr3_aa: CASIPIVGQGTYEQYF
clone_size: few; v_call: TRBV19; j_call: TRBJ1-1; d_call: .; cdr3_nt: TGTGCCAGTATGGCGCGGAGCACTGAAGCTTTCTTT; cdr3_aa: CASMARSTEAFF
clone_size: few; v_call: TRBV6-5; j_call: TRBJ1-5; d_call: TRBD1; cdr3_nt: TGTGCCAGCAGTCGACAGGGGCGCGGGCCCCAGCATTTT; cdr3_aa: CASSRQGRGPQHF
clone_size: .; v_call: TRBV5-4; j_call: TRBJ2-1; d_call: .; cdr3_nt: TGTGCCAGCAGCGGCGCGGGGAATGAGCAGTTCTTC; cdr3_aa: CASSGAGNEQFF
clone_size: .; v_call: TRBV6-5; j_call: TRBJ1-2; d_call: TRBD1; cdr3_nt: TGTGCCAGCAGTTTGGAGCAGGGGGATTTGGGTGGCTACACCTTC; cdr3_aa: CASSLEQGDLGGYTF
clone_size: once; v_call: TRBV19; j_call: TRBJ1-5; d_call: TRBD1; cdr3_nt: TGTGCCAGTAGTACCTTAACAGGGGCTGGGCAGCCCCAGCATTTT; cdr3_aa: CASSTLTGAGQPQHF
clone_size: .; v_call: TRBV9; j_call: TRBJ2-3; d_call: .; cdr3_nt: TGTGCCAGCAGCGTATCCAACCGGGAGACGCAGTATTTT; cdr3_aa: CASSVSNRETQYF
clone_size: .; v_call: TRBV7-3; j_call: TRBJ2-5; d_call: TRBD2; cdr3_nt: TGTGCCAGCAGCCCCGGGGTAGCGGGACAAGAGACCCAGTACTTC; cdr3_aa: CASSPGVAGQETQYF
clone_size: .; v_call: TRBV5-1; j_call: TRBJ2-1; d_call: TRBD2; cdr3_nt: TGCGCCAGCAGCGGGGGGACTAGCGGGAGGGGAACCTACAATGAGCAGTTCTTC; cdr3_aa: CASSGGTSGRGTYNEQFF
clone_size: .; v_call: TRBV19; j_call: TRBJ1-2; d_call: .; cdr3_nt: TGTGCCAGTAGTATAGACGCTAACTATGGCTACACCTTC; cdr3_aa: CASSIDANYGYTF
clone_size: .; v_call: TRBV18; j_call: TRBJ2-1; d_call: TRBD2; cdr3_nt: TGTGCCAGCTCACCACCGGGACTAGCGGGAGTGGTGTTCTTC; cdr3_aa: CASSPPGLAGVVFF
clone_size: .; v_call: TRBV11-2; j_call: TRBJ2-3; d_call: .; cdr3_nt: TGTGCCAGCAGGATCAATTTGGGGCACAGGGCAGATACGCAGTATTTT; cdr3_aa: CASRINLGHRADTQYF
clone_size: .; v_call: TRBV5-4; j_call: TRBJ2-2; d_call: TRBD2; cdr3_nt: TGTGCCAGCAGCCGACTAGCGGCGAACACCGGGGAGCTGTTTTTT; cdr3_aa: CASSRLAANTGELFF
clone_size: .; v_call: TRBV7-3; j_call: TRBJ2-3; d_call: .; cdr3_nt: TGTGCCAGCAGCCCTCCGGGGGCGTCTAGCACAGATACGCAGTATTTT; cdr3_aa: CASSPPGASSTDTQYF
clone_size: .; v_call: TRBV28; j_call: TRBJ2-5; d_call: .; cdr3_nt: TGTGCCAGCAGTTCTCGACGACTAGGGACAGTAGAGACCCAGTACTTC; cdr3_aa: CASSSRRLGTVETQYF
clone_size: .; v_call: TRBV18; j_call: TRBJ1-2; d_call: .; cdr3_nt: TGTGCCAGCTCACCAGGGAATGGCTACACCTTC; cdr3_aa: CASSPGNGYTF